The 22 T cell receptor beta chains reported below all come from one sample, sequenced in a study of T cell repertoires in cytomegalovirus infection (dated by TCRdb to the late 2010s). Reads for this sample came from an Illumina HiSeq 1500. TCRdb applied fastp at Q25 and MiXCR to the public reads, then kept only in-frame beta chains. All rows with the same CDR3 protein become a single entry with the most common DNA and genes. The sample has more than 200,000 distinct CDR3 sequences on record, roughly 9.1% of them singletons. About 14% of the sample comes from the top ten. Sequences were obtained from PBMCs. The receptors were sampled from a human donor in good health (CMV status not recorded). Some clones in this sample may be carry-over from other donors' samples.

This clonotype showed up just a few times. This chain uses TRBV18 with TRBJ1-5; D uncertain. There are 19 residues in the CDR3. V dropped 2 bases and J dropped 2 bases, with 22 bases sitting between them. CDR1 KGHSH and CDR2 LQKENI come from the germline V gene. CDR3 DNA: TGTGCCAGCTCACCAACGGACCAGGCCGACGCCTGGCGCAATCAGCCCCAGCATTTT. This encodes CASSPTDQADAWRNQPQHF. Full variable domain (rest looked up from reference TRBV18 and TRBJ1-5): NAGVMQNPRHLVRRRGQEARLRCSPMKGHSHVYWYRQLPEEGLKFMVYLQKENIIDESGMPKERFSAEFPKEGPSILRIQQVVRGDSAAYFCASSPTDQADAWRNQPQHFGDGTRLSIL.

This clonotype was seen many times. The CDR3 DNA reads TGTGCCAGCAGCAGGACAGGGAGAAATTCACCCCTCCACTTT. It yields the protein CASSRTGRNSPLHF. The rearrangement links TRBV2 to TRBJ1-6; 8 bases align to TRBD1. CDR3 length: 14 amino acids. The trim removed 6 bases at V and 7 bases at J, leaving 5 bases unmatched. Germline-derived CDR1 and CDR2 are SNHLY and FYNNEI.

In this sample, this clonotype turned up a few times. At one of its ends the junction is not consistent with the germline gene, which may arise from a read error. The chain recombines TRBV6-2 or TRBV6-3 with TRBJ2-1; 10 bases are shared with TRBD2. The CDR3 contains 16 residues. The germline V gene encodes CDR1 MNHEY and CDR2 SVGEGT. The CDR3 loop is CASNYLAGDAYNEQFF. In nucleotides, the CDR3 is TGTGCCAGCAATTACCTAGCGGGAGACGCCTACAATGAGCAGTTCTTC.

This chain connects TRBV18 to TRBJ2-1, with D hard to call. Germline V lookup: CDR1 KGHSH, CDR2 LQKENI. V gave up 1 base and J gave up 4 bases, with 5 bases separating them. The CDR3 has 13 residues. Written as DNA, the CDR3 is TGTGCCAGCTCACCACAAGAGTACAATGAGCAGTTCTTC. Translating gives CASSPQEYNEQFF.

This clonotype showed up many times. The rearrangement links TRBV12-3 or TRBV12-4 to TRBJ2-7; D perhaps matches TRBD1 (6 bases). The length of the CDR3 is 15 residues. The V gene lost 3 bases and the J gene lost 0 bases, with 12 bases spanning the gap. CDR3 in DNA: TGTGCCAGCAGTTTGCCAGGGGCCAGCTCCTACGAGCAGTACTTC. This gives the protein CASSLPGASSYEQYF.

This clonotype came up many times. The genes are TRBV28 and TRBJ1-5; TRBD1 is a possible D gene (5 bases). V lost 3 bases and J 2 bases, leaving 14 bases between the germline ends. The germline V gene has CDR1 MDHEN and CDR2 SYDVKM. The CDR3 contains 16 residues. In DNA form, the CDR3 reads TGTGCCAGCAGTTTCGGAAAGGTAGGGGGCAATCAGCCCCAGCATTTT. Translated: CASSFGKVGGNQPQHF. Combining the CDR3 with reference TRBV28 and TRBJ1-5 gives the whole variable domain DVKVTQSSRYLVKRTGEKVFLECVQDMDHENMFWYRQDPGLGLRLIYFSYDVKMKEKGDIPEGYSVSREKKERFSLILESASTNQTSMYLCASSFGKVGGNQPQHFGDGTRLSIL.

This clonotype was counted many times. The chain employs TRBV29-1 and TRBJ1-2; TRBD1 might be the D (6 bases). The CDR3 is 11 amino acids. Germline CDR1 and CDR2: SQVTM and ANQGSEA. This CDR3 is CRGGGPAGYTF. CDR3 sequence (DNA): TGCAGGGGGGGGGGCCCTGCTGGCTACACCTTC. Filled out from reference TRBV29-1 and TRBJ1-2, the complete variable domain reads SAVISQKPSRDICQRGTSLTIQCQVDSQVTMMFWYRQQPGQSLTLIATANQGSEATYESGFVIDKFPISRPNLTFSTLTVSNMSPEDSSIYLCRGGGPAGYTFGSGTRLTVV.

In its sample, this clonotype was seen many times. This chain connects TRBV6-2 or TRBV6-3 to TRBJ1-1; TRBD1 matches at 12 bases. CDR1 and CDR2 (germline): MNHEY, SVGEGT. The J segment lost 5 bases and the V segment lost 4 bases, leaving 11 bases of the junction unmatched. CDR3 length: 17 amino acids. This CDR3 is CASSFLAAGQGATEAFF. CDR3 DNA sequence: TGTGCCAGCAGTTTTCTTGCCGCGGGACAGGGGGCGACTGAAGCTTTCTTT.

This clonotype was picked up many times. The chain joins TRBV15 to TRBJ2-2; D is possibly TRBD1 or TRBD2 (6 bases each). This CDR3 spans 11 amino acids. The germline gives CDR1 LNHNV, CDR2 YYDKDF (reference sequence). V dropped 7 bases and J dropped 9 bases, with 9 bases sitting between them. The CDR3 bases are TGTGCCACCATGGGGGGCCGGGAGCTGTTTTTT. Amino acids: CATMGGRELFF.

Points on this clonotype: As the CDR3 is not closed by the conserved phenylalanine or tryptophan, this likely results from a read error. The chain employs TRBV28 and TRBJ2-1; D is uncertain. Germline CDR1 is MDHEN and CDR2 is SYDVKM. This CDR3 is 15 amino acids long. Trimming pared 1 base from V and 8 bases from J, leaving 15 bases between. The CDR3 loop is CASSLSRLPRDEQFL. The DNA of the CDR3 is TGTGCCAGCAGTTTATCCCGCCTTCCCCGCGATGAGCAGTTCCTC.

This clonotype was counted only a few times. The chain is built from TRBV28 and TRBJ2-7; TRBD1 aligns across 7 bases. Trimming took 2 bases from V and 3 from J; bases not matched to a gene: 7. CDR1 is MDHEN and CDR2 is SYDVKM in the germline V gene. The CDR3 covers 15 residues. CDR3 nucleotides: TGTGCCAGCAGTTTAGCTTTTGGGACAGACTACGAGCAGTACTTC. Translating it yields CASSLAFGTDYEQYF.

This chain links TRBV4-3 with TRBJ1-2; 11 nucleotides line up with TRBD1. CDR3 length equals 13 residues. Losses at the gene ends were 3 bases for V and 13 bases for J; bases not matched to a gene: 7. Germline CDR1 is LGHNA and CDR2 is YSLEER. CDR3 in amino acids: CASSQPGQGARTF. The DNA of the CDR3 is TGCGCCAGCAGCCAGCCCGGACAGGGGGCGCGCACCTTC.

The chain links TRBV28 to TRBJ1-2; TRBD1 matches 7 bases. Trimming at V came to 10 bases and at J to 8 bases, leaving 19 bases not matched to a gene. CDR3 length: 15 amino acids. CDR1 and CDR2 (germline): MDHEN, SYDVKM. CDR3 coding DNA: TGTGCCACCCACCTCCAAGGGACAGAAAAAGGCGGCTACACCTTC. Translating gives CATHLQGTEKGGYTF.

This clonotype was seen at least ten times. CDR3 residues: CASSFSTEQFF. The CDR3 bases are TGTGCCAGCAGCTTTTCCACTGAGCAGTTCTTC. The V call is TRBV7-8, the J call TRBJ2-1; D remains unclear. CDR1 SGHVS and CDR2 FQNEAQ come from the germline V gene. The CDR3 has 11 residues. Trimming took off 3 bases at V and 9 bases at J, with 6 bases between the two ends. The full variable domain, rest sourced from reference TRBV7-8 and TRBJ2-1, is GAGVSQSPRYKVAKRGQDVALRCDPISGHVSLFWYQQALGQGPEFLTYFQNEAQLDKSGLPSDRFFAERPEGSVSTLKIQRTQQEDSAVYLCASSFSTEQFFGPGTRLTVL.

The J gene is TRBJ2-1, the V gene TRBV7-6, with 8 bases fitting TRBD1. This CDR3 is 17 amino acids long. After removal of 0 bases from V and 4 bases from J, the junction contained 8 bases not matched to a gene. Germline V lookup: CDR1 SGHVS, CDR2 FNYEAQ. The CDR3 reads CASSLATPGGGYNEQFF. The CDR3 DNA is TGTGCCAGCAGCTTAGCTACCCCAGGGGGCGGGTACAATGAGCAGTTCTTC.

CDR3 sequence (DNA): TGCGCCAGCAGCCCCCGGCGGCAGGGCGACACAGATACGCAGTATTTT. Its translation is CASSPRRQGDTDTQYF. This chain connects TRBV4-3 to TRBJ2-3; D possibly corresponds to TRBD1 (5 bases). CDR3 size: 16 residues. CDR1 and CDR2 from the germline V gene are LGHNA and YSLEER. Trimming left V 4 bases short and J 2 bases short, with 16 bases between.

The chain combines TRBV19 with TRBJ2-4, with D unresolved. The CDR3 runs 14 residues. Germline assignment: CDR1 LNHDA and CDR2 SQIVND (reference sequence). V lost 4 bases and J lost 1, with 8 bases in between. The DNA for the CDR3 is TGTGCCAGTAGTACAGTCGGGGCCAAAAACATTCAGTACTTC. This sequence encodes CASSTVGAKNIQYF.

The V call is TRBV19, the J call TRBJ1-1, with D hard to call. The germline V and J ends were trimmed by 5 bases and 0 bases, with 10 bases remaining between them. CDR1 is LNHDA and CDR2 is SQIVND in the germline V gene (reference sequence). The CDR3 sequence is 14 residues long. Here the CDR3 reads CASSYGRMNTEAFF. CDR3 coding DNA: TGTGCCAGTAGTTACGGCCGCATGAACACTGAAGCTTTCTTT.

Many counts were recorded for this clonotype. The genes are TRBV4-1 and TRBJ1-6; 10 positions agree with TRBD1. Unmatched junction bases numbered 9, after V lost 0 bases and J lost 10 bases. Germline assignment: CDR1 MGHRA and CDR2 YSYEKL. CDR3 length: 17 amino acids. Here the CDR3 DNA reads TGCGCCAGCAGCCAAGATAAACTGGGGACAGGGGACTCACCCCTCCACTTT. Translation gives CASSQDKLGTGDSPLHF.

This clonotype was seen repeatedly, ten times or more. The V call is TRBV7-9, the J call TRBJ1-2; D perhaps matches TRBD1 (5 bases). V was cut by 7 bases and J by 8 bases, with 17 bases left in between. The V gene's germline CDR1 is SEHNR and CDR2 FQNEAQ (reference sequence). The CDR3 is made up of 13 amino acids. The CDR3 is CASNARVIGGYTF. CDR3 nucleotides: TGTGCCAGCAACGCCAGGGTTATAGGAGGCTACACCTTC.

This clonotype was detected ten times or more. CDR3 DNA sequence: TGTGCCAGCAGCTCAACCATCGGGACAGTAGGCGAAGCTAACTATGGCTACACCTTC. Translating gives CASSSTIGTVGEANYGYTF. The rearrangement joins TRBV7-6 to TRBJ1-2, with TRBD1 matching 7 bases. V was clipped by 4 bases and J by 0 bases; unmatched bases: 17. CDR3 length: 19 amino acids. Germline lookup yields CDR1 SGHVS and CDR2 FNYEAQ.

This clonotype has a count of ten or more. The CDR3 DNA follows: TGTGCCAGCAGCTTCCCAGGGAATTCACCCCTCCACTTT. Translated: CASSFPGNSPLHF. This sequence joins TRBV7-2 and TRBJ1-6; the D gene is possibly TRBD1 (5 bases). Germline V CDR1 and CDR2: SGHTA, FQGNSA. Trimming cost V 3 bases and J 7 bases, with 7 bases left between them. The CDR3 loop spans 13 amino acids.